The 10 T cell receptor beta chains reported below all come from one sample, sequenced in a study of CD8 T cells in ankylosing spondylitis. MiXCR was run by TCRdb on the 5' RACE reads, yielding one entry per CDR3 protein. The table records 200,000 to 250,000 distinct CDR3 sequences, roughly a third of them present only once. What was sequenced was blood, either unsorted or a sorted T cell fraction (not recorded which). The origin of the receptors is a male donor with ankylosing spondylitis or in good health (not recorded which).

This clonotype has a handful of counts. This chain uses TRBV28 with TRBJ1-3, with no clear D. V lost 3 bases, J lost 2 bases, and 2 bases lay in between. The germline CDR1 and CDR2 sequences are MDHEN and SYDVKM. The CDR3 is 12 residues long. The CDR3 here is CASSFTGNTIYF. The CDR3 bases are TGTGCCAGCAGTTTCACTGGAAACACCATATATTTT.

CDR3 DNA sequence: TGCAGCGTTCTGCAGACAGGGGTGAACGAAAAACTGTTTTTT. It encodes CSVLQTGVNEKLFF. V is TRBV29-1 and J is TRBJ1-4; TRBD1 aligns across 8 bases. This CDR3 is 14 amino acids long. After removal of 5 bases from V and 8 bases from J, the junction contained 10 bases not matched to a gene. Germline CDR1 is SQVTM and CDR2 is ANQGSEA.

This clonotype was counted a few times. The V call is TRBV11-2, the J call TRBJ2-7; D gene uncertain. Germline V CDR1 and CDR2: SGHAT, FQNNGV. The V end lost 0 bases, the J end lost 3 bases, and 9 bases lay between the germline ends. This CDR3 has 14 residues. The CDR3 sequence: CASSLDGRNYEQYF. CDR3 bases: TGTGCCAGCAGCTTAGATGGACGGAACTACGAGCAGTACTTC.

Here the CDR3 DNA reads TGTGCCAGCAGCTTGGGGCAGGGGGCAAATCAGCCCCAGCATTTT. Residues: CASSLGQGANQPQHF. The chain uses TRBV5-5 and TRBJ1-5, with 8 bases fitting TRBD1. Trimming cost V 0 bases and J 4 bases; bases outside gene matches: 3. The CDR3 has 15 residues. Per germline, CDR1 SGHKS and CDR2 YYEKEE (reference sequence).

This clonotype was counted a few times. The chain links TRBV29-1 to TRBJ2-3; TRBD1 or TRBD2 may be the D gene (5 bases each). Germline V gene sequence: CDR1 SQVTM, CDR2 ANQGSEA. CDR3 length: 13 amino acids. The V end was cut by 8 bases, the J end by 3 bases, with 15 bases between. CDR3 amino acids: CSHAGAATDTQYF. CDR3 DNA sequence: TGCAGCCACGCCGGGGCGGCTACAGATACGCAGTATTTT.

CDR3 in amino acids: CASSSRTGMNTEAFF. In nucleotides, the CDR3 is TGTGCCAGCAGCTCCAGGACAGGCATGAACACTGAAGCTTTCTTT. J is TRBJ1-1 and V is TRBV5-5; 7 bases map to TRBD1. The J segment lost 0 bases and the V segment lost 3 bases, leaving 5 bases of the junction unmatched. The V gene's germline CDR1 is SGHKS and CDR2 YYEKEE (reference sequence). This CDR3 is 15 amino acids long.

There are a few counts of this clonotype. The chain combines TRBV10-3 with TRBJ2-7, with TRBD1 identical over 8 bases. This CDR3 spans 14 amino acids. Germline loops: CDR1 ENHRY, CDR2 SYGVKD. V was pared by 3 bases and J by 3 bases, with 4 bases of the junction left unmatched. The CDR3 bases are TGTGCCATCAGTGACGGACAGGGAGTCTACGAGCAGTACTTC. Translation: CAISDGQGVYEQYF.

This chain links TRBV9 with TRBJ1-5; D remains unclear. The CDR3 length is 14 residues. The germline V gene encodes CDR1 SGDLS and CDR2 YYNGEE. V was trimmed by 3 bases and J by 6 bases, leaving 13 bases between them. The CDR3 reads CASSGSIIGQPQHF. CDR3 nucleotide sequence: TGTGCCAGCAGCGGGAGCATAATAGGTCAGCCCCAGCATTTT.

The chain recombines TRBV12-3 or TRBV12-4 with TRBJ2-5; D ambiguous. This CDR3 region has 13 residues. The V and J ends lost 7 bases and 4 bases respectively, with 13 bases between them. This chain's CDR3 is CASTSPLLETQYF. The DNA for the CDR3 is TGTGCCAGCACCTCGCCGCTCCTAGAGACCCAGTACTTC.

Only a few counts were recorded for this clonotype. The V and J genes are TRBV20-1 and TRBJ2-3; TRBD2 agrees at 8 bases. The CDR3 is made up of 12 amino acids. CDR1 DFQATT and CDR2 SNEGSKA come from the germline V gene (reference sequence). V lost 3 bases to trimming and J lost 5 bases; unmatched junction nucleotides: 1. The CDR3 DNA follows: TGCAGTGCTAGTAGCGGGGTAGATACGCAGTATTTT. Protein product: CSASSGVDTQYF.